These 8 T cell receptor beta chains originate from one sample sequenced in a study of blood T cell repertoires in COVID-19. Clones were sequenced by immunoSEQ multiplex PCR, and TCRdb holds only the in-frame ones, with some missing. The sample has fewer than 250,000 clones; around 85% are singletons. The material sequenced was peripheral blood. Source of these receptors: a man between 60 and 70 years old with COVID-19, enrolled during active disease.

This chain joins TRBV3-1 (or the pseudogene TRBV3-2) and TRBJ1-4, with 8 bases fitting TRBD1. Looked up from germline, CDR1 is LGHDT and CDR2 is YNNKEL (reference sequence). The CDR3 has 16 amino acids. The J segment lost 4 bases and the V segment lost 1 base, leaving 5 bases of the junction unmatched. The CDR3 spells CASSQASGTGNEKLFF. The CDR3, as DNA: TGTGCCAGCAGCCAAGCCTCCGGGACAGGTAATGAAAAACTGTTTTTT.

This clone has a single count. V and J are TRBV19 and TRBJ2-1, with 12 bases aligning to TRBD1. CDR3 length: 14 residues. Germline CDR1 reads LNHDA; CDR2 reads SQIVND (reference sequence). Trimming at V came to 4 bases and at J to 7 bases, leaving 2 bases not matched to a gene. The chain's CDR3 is CASSRGQGANEQFF. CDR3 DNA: TGTGCCAGTAGTAGGGGACAGGGGGCAAATGAGCAGTTCTTC.

The CDR3 region has the DNA TGTGCCAGTACCCCGGCAGGGGGGTACTATGGCTACACCTTC. Protein: CASTPAGGYYGYTF. The chain joins TRBV19 to TRBJ1-2; 7 nucleotides agree with TRBD1. Germline trimming cut 7 bases from V and 3 bases from J; bases unmatched to any gene: 8. Germline lookup yields CDR1 LNHDA and CDR2 SQIVND (reference sequence). The CDR3 has 14 amino acids.

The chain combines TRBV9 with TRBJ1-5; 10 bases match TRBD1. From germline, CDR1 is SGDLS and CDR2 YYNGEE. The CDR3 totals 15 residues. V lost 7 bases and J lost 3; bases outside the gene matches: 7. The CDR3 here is CASSSGTGANQPQHF. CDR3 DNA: TGTGCCAGCTCCTCAGGGACAGGGGCCAATCAGCCCCAGCATTTT. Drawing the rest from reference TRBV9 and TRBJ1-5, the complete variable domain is DSGVTQTPKHLITATGQRVTLRCSPRSGDLSVYWYQQSLDQGLQFLIQYYNGEERAKGNILERFSAQQFPDLHSELNLSSLELGDSALYFCASSSGTGANQPQHFGDGTRLSIL.

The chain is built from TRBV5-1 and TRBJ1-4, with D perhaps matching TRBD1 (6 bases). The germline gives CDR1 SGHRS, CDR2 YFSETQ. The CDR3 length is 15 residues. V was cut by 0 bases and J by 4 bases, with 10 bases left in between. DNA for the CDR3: TGCGCCAGCAGCTTGGAAGGGGGGGATAATGAAAAACTGTTTTTT. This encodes CASSLEGGDNEKLFF. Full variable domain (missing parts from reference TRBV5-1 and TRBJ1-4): KAGVTQTPRYLIKTRGQQVTLSCSPISGHRSVSWYQQTPGQGLQFLFEYFSETQRNKGNFPGRFSGRQFSNSRSEMNVSTLELGDSALYLCASSLEGGDNEKLFFGSGTQLSVL.

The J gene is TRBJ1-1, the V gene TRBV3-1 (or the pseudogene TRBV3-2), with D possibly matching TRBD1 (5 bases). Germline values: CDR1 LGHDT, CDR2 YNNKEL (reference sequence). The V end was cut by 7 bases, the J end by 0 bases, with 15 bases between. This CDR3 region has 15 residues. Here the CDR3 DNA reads TGTGCCAGCATTCAAGGTAGGGGTATGAACACTGAAGCTTTCTTT. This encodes CASIQGRGMNTEAFF.

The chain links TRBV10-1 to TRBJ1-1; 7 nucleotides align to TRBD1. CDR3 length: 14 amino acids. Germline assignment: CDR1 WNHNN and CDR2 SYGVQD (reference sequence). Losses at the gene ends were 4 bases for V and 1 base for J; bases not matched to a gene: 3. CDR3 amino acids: CASSGQGRNTEAFF. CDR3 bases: TGCGCCAGCAGTGGACAGGGCCGGAACACTGAAGCTTTCTTT.

The DNA of the CDR3 is TGTGCCAGCAGCGAAGGGACAGGGGTGGGGACCCAGTACTTC. The encoded protein is CASSEGTGVGTQYF. This sequence joins TRBV11-2 and TRBJ2-5, with 10 bases identical to TRBD1. The CDR3 consists of 14 residues. From germline, CDR1 is SGHAT and CDR2 FQNNGV. The V segment lost 5 bases and the J segment 7 bases; nucleotides outside the gene matches: 7.